This T cell receptor (beta chain) was retrieved from a study of cytomegalovirus exposure and HLA in healthy donors. The CDR3 has 14 amino acids. Germline CDR1 is SQVTM and CDR2 is ANQGSEA. The PCR made use of 60 Vbeta and 13 Jbeta primers. Here immunoSEQ multiplex PCR was the method, and the copy in TCRdb shows in-frame clones only, minus some. The repertoire holds around 220,000 clones, with around 83% as singletons. The TCR was taken from a girl between 10 and 17 years old in good health and CMV-seronegative. The sequenced sample was PBMCs. The genes are TRBV29-1 and TRBJ2-5, with 9 nucleotides matching TRBD2. The J call is in doubt because the DNA end fits TRBJ2-7 better. The CDR3 here is CSVVSAGGSYEQYF. CDR3 DNA: TGCAGCGTTGTATCAGCGGGAGGTTCCTACGAGCAGTACTTC.